The clone carrying this T cell receptor (beta chain) was observed at least ten times. The sample belongs to a study of spatial heterogeneity in lung cancer. Time point in this sample: sample taken at primary tumor resection. TCRdb ran MiXCR on the 5' RACE reads and lists one entry per CDR3 protein. The sample records tens of thousands of distinct CDR3 sequences, 3% to 4% being singletons. The specimen comprised PBMCs, sampled at surgery. The clonotype was recovered from a female donor with early-stage non-small cell lung cancer.

CDR3: CASSRQGNYGYTF. The CDR3 region has the DNA TGTGCCAGCAGCCGACAGGGTAACTATGGCTACACCTTC. V usage is TRBV7-9 and J usage is TRBJ1-2; 7 bases are shared with TRBD1. The germline gives CDR1 SEHNR, CDR2 FQNEAQ (reference sequence). The length of the CDR3 is 13 residues. The J segment lost 1 base and the V segment lost 5 bases, leaving 1 base of the junction unmatched. Combining the CDR3 with reference TRBV7-9 and TRBJ1-2 gives the whole variable domain DTGVSQNPRHKITKRGQNVTFRCDPISEHNRLYWYRQTLGQGPEFLTYFQNEAQLEKSRLLSDRFSAERPKGSFSTLEIQRTEQGDSAMYLCASSRQGNYGYTFGSGTRLTVV.